This TCR beta chain was sequenced during a study of OX40 agonist ivuxolimab in advanced cancers. On the study more broadly: Every 2 weeks, patients received ivuxolimab intravenously, dosed at 0.01 to 10 mg/kg.

The assay was immunoSEQ multiplex PCR, and TCRdb's table has in-frame clones only and misses some. The table has about 75,000 clones, roughly 90% seen once. The TCR originated in an adult with an advanced solid tumor such as melanoma, head and neck, liver or kidney cancer. Sequenced here: CD4+ or CD8+ T cells sorted from blood, sampled in a trial of the OX40 agonist ivuxolimab.

The CDR3 spells CAISGGLGNEQFF. For the CDR3, the DNA is TGTGCCATCAGTGGGGGGCTGGGGAATGAGCAGTTCTTC. The chain couples TRBV10-3 to TRBJ2-1, with a weak D call TRBD1 (6 bases). Trimming removed 4 bases at V and 7 bases at J, with 11 bases between. The CDR3 loop spans 13 amino acids. Germline lookup yields CDR1 ENHRY and CDR2 SYGVKD.